Presented here are 2 T cell receptor beta chains from one specimen sequenced in a study of control samples from healthy donors and cancer patients. Profiling relied on immunoSEQ multiplex PCR, and the TCRdb table lists in-frame clones only, not all of them. This table has 85,000 to 100,000 clones, roughly four fifths appearing once. The sequencing input was blood. These receptors were collected from a man aged 55 to 70 in good health.

The rearrangement joins TRBV28 to TRBJ2-1; possible D gene TRBD1, 5 bases. Germline V gene data show CDR1 as MDHEN and CDR2 as SYDVKM. V lost 1 base and J lost 2, with 12 bases in between. This CDR3 is built from 16 residues. The CDR3 loop reads CASSLSGARTYNEQFF. DNA of the CDR3: TGTGCCAGCAGTTTATCTGGGGCTCGGACCTACAATGAGCAGTTCTTC.

V usage is TRBV30 and J usage is TRBJ1-3; 9 nucleotides line up with TRBD1. The CDR3 totals 15 residues. V lost 3 bases to trimming and J lost 0 bases; unmatched junction nucleotides: 3. Germline V CDR1 and CDR2: GTSNPN, SVGIG (reference sequence). CDR3 DNA sequence: TGTGCCTGGAGGGGACAGGGCTACTCTGGAAACACCATATATTTT. This codes for CAWRGQGYSGNTIYF.